This TCR beta chain was profiled in a study of CD8 T cells in ankylosing spondylitis. TCRdb reprocessed the 5' RACE reads via MiXCR and lists one record per CDR3 protein. Counted here are about 130,000 distinct CDR3 sequences, approximately 7.3% occurring once; the ten biggest clones make up around 12%. This clonotype was observed many times. The CDR3 has 14 amino acids. The trim removed 6 bases at V and 1 base at J, leaving 5 bases unmatched. This chain joins TRBV12-3 or TRBV12-4 and TRBJ2-7, with 8 bases matching TRBD1. The sample consisted of blood, either unsorted or a sorted T cell fraction (not recorded which). The origin of this receptor is a female donor with ankylosing spondylitis or in good health (not recorded which). The CDR3 DNA sequence: TGTGCCAGCAGCGACAGGGGATGGTCCTACGAGCAGTACTTC. This encodes CASSDRGWSYEQYF.